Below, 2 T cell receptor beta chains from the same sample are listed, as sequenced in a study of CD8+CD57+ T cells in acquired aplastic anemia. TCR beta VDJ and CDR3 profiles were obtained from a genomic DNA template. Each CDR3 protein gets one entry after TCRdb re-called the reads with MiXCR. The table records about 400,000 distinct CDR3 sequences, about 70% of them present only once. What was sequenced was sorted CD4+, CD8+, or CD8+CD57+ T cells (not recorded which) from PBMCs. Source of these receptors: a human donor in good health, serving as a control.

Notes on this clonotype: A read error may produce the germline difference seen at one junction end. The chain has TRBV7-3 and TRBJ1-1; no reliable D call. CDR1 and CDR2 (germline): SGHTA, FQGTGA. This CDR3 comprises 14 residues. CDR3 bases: TGTGCCAGCAGCAGTCGCGGTGAATCATCGGGCGAGCAGTTT. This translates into CASSSRGESSGEQF.

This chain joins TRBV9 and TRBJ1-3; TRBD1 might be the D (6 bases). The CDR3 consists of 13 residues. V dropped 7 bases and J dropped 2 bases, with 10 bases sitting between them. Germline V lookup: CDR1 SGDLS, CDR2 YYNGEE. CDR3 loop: CASRGAPGNTIYF. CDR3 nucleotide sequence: TGTGCCAGCCGGGGGGCTCCTGGAAACACCATATATTTT.